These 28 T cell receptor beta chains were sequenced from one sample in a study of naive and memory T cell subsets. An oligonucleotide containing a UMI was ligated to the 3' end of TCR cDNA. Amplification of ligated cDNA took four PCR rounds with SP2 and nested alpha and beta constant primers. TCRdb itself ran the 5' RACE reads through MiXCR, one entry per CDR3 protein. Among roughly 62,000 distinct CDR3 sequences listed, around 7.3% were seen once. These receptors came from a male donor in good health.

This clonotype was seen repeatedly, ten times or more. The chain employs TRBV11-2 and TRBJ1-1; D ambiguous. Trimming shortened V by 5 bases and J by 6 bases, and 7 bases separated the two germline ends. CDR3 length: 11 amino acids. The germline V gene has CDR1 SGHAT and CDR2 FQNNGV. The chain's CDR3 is CASSERPEAFF. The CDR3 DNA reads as TGTGCCAGCAGCGAACGACCTGAAGCTTTCTTT.

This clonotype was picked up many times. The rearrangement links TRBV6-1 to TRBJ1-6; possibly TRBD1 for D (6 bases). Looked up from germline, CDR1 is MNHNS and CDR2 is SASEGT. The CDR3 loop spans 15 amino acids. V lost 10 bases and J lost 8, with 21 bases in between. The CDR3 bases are TGTGCCACCCGAACGGGACCGGACAGCTATTCACCCCTCCACTTT. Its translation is CATRTGPDSYSPLHF.

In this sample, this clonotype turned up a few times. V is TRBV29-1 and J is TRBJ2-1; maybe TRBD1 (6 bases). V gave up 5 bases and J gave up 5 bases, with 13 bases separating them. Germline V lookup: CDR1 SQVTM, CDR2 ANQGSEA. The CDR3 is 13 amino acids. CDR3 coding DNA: TGCAGCGTTAAGACAGGAGCCCACAATGAGCAGTTCTTC. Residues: CSVKTGAHNEQFF.

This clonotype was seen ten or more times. CDR3 protein: CASSPSGVRGYGYTF. DNA for the CDR3: TGTGCCAGCAGTCCCTCCGGGGTGCGTGGCTATGGCTACACCTTC. V usage is TRBV6-5 and J usage is TRBJ1-2; D unresolved. Germline V gene lookup returns CDR1 MNHEY and CDR2 SVGAGI. This CDR3 comprises 15 residues. V lost 5 bases and J lost 4, with 17 bases in between.

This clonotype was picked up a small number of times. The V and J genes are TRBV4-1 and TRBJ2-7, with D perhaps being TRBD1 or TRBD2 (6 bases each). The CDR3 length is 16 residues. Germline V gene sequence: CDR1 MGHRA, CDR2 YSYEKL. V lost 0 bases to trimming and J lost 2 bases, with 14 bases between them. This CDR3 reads CASSQEGGPETYEQYF. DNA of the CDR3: TGCGCCAGCAGCCAAGAGGGGGGCCCGGAGACCTACGAGCAGTACTTC.

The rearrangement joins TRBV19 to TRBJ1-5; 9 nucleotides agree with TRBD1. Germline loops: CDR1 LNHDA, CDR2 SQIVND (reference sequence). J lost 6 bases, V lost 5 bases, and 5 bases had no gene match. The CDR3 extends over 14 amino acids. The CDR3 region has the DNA TGTGCCAGTAGTGCGGGACAGGGAATTCAGCCCCAGCATTTT. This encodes CASSAGQGIQPQHF.

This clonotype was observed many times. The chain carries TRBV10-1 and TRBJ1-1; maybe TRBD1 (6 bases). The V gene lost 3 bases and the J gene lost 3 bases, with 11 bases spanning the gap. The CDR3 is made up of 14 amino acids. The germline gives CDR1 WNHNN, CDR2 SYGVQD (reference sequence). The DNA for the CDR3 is TGCGCCAGCAGTGAAGGGGGGCTGGACACTGAAGCTTTCTTT. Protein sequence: CASSEGGLDTEAFF.

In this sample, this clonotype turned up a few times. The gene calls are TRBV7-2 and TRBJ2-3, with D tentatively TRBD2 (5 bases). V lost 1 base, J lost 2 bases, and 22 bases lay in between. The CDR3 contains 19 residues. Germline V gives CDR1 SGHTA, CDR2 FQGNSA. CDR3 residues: CASSLGTGLAKAYTDTQYF. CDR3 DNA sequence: TGTGCCAGCAGCTTAGGTACGGGTCTAGCCAAGGCGTACACAGATACGCAGTATTTT.

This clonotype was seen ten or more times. DNA of the CDR3: TGTGCCAGCAGTGACTCTCCAGGGGTCCACTATGGCTACACCTTC. This encodes CASSDSPGVHYGYTF. V and J are TRBV6-4 and TRBJ1-2, with D tentatively TRBD1 (6 bases). The length of the CDR3 is 15 residues. In germline, CDR1 is MRHNA, CDR2 SNTAGT. Trimming left V 0 bases short and J 3 bases short, with 11 bases between.

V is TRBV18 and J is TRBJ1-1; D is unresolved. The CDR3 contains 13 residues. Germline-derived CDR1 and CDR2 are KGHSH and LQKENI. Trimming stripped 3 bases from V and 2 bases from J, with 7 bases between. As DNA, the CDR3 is TGTGCCAGCTCACCCCCTATCAACACTGAAGCTTTCTTT. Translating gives CASSPPINTEAFF.

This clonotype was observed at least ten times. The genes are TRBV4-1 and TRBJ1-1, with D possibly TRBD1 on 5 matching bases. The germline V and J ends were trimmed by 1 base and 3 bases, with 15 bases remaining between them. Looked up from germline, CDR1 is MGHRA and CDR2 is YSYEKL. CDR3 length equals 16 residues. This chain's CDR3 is CASSQGSGAWDTEAFF. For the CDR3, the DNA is TGCGCCAGCAGCCAAGGATCTGGGGCTTGGGACACTGAAGCTTTCTTT.

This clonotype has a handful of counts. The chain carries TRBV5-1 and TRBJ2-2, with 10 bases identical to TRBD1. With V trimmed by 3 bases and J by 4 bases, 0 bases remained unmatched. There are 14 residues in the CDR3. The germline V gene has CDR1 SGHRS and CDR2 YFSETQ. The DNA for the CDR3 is TGCGCCAGCAGCTGGACAGGGGGCACCGGGGAGCTGTTTTTT. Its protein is CASSWTGGTGELFF.

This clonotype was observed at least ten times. The DNA of the CDR3 is TGTGCCAGCAGTTCATTAGTGGGCCCCACGGCCAGCACAGATACGCAGTATTTT. The encoded protein is CASSSLVGPTASTDTQYF. The rearrangement joins TRBV27 to TRBJ2-3; D uncertain. Per germline, CDR1 MNHEY and CDR2 SMNVEV (reference sequence). The CDR3 is 18 amino acids. Trimming left V 4 bases short and J 0 bases short, with 20 bases between.

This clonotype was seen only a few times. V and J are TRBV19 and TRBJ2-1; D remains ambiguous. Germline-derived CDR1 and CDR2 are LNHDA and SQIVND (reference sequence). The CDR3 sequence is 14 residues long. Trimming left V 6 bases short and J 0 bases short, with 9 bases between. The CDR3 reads CASSHASSYNEQFF. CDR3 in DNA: TGTGCCAGTAGCCACGCGAGCTCCTACAATGAGCAGTTCTTC.

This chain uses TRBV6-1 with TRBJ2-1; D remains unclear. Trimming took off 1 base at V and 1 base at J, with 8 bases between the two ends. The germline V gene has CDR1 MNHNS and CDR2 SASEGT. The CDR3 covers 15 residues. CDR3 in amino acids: CASSEVGTSYNEQFF. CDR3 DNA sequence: TGTGCCAGCAGTGAAGTGGGAACTTCCTACAATGAGCAGTTCTTC.

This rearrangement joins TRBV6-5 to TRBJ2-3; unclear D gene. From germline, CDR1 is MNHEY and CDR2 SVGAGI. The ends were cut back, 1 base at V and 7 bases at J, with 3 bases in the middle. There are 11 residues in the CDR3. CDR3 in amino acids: CASSYLNTQYF. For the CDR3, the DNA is TGTGCCAGCAGTTACTTGAATACGCAGTATTTT.

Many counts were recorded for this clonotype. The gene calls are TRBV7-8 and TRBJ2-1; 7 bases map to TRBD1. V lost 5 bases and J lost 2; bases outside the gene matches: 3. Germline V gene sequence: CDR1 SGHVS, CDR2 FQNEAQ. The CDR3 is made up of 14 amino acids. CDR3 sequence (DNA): TGTGCCAGCAGCCGGGGACAGCCCTACAATGAGCAGTTCTTC. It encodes CASSRGQPYNEQFF. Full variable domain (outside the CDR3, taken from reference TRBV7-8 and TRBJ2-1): GAGVSQSPRYKVAKRGQDVALRCDPISGHVSLFWYQQALGQGPEFLTYFQNEAQLDKSGLPSDRFFAERPEGSVSTLKIQRTQQEDSAVYLCASSRGQPYNEQFFGPGTRLTVL.

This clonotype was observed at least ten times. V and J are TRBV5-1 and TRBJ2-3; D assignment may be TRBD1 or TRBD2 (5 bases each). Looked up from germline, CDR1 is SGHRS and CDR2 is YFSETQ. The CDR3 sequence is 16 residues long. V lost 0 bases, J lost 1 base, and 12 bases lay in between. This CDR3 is CASSLGQPAGTDTQYF. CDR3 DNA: TGCGCCAGCAGCTTGGGACAGCCAGCGGGCACAGATACGCAGTATTTT.

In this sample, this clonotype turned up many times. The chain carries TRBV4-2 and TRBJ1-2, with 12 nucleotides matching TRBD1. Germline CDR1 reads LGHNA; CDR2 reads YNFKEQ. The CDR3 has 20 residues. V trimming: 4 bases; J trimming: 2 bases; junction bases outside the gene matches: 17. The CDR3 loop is CASSLSKNPGQGAPNYGYTF. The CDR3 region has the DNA TGTGCCAGCAGCCTGTCTAAAAATCCGGGACAGGGGGCGCCGAACTATGGCTACACCTTC.

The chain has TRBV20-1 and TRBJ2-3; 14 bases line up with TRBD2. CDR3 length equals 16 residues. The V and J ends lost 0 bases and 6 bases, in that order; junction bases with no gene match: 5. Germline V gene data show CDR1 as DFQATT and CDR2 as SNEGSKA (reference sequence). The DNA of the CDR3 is TGCAGTGCTAGAGAGGGACTAGCGGGAGCAGGGGATACGCAGTATTTT. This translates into CSAREGLAGAGDTQYF.

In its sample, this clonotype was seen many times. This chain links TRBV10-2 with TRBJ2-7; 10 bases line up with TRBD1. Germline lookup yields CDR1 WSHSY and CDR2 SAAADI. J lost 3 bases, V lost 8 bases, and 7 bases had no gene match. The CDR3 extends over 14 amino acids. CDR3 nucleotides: TGCGCCAGCCTTGCTGACAGGGGGCACTACGAGCAGTACTTC. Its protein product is CASLADRGHYEQYF.

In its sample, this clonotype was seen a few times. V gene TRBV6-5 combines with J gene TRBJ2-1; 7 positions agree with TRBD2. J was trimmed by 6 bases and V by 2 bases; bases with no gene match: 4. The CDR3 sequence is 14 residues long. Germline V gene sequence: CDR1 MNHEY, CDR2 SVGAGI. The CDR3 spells CASSYRGEGNEQFF. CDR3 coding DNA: TGTGCCAGCAGTTACCGTGGGGAGGGCAATGAGCAGTTCTTC.

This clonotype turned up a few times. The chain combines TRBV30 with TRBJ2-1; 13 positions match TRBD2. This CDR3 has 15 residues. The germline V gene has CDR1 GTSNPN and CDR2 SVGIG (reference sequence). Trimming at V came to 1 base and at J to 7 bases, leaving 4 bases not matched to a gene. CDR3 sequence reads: CAWSGGLAGANEQFF. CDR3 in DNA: TGTGCCTGGAGTGGAGGACTAGCGGGGGCAAATGAGCAGTTCTTC.

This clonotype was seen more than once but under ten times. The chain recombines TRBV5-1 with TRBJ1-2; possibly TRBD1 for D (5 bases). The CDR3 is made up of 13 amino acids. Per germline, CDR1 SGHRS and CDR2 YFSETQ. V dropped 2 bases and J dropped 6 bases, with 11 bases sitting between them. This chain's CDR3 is CASSFSGQNGYTF. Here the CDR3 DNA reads TGCGCCAGCAGCTTTTCAGGGCAGAATGGCTACACCTTC.

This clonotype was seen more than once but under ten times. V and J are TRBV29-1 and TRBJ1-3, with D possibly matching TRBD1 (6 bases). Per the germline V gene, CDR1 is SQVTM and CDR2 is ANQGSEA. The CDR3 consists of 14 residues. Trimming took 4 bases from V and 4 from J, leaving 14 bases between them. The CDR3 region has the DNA TGCAGCGTTGCCGTTGGGGGCGACGGAAACACCATATATTTT. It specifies CSVAVGGDGNTIYF.

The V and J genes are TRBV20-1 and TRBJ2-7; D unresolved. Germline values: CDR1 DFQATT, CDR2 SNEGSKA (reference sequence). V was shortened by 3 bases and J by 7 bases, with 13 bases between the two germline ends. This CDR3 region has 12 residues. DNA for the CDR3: TGCAGTGCTAGCCTGCTACTTCAAGAGCAGTACTTC. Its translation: CSASLLLQEQYF.

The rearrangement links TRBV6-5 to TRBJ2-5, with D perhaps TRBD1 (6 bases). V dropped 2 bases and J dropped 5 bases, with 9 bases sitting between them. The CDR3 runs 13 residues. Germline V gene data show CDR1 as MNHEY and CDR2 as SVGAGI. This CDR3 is CASSYGGVETQYF. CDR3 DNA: TGTGCCAGCAGTTACGGGGGCGTGGAGACCCAGTACTTC.

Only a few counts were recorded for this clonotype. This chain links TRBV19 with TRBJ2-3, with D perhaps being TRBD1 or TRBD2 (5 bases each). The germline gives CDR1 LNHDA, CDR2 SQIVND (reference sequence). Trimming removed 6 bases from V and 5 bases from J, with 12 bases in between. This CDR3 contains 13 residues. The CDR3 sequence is CASRRGAVDTQYF. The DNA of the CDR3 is TGTGCCAGTAGAAGAGGGGCCGTAGATACGCAGTATTTT.